Below, 29 T cell receptor beta chains from the same sample are listed, as sequenced in a study of blood T cell repertoires in COVID-19. Produced via immunoSEQ multiplex PCR; TCRdb's table is partial and in-frame only. The sample shows 300,000 to 400,000 clones, more than 75% of them seen only once. The sample was PBMCs or T cells enriched from blood (not recorded which). These receptors were taken from a man aged 60-69 years who had recovered from COVID-19.

This clone came up a few times. This chain joins TRBV10-1 and TRBJ1-4, with D possibly matching TRBD1 (5 bases). The CDR3 loop spans 13 amino acids. V lost 4 bases and J lost 10, with 13 bases in between. Germline CDR1 WNHNN, CDR2 SYGVQD (reference sequence). This chain's CDR3 is CASSAQGFGKLFF. CDR3 nucleotides: TGCGCCAGCAGTGCCCAGGGTTTTGGAAAACTGTTTTTT.

A single count supports this clone. In nucleotides, the CDR3 is TGTGCCAGCAGCCTGAAGGCATATCGGAGGGACGGGGAACTGTTTTTT. Translated: CASSLKAYRRDGELFF. J is TRBJ1-4 and V is TRBV5-6, with D maybe TRBD1 (5 bases). The CDR3 is made up of 16 amino acids. V was cut by 4 bases and J by 12 bases, with 25 bases left in between. Looked up from germline, CDR1 is SGHDT and CDR2 is YYEEEE.

The chain couples TRBV7-9 to TRBJ1-4; 7 positions match TRBD1. Per germline, CDR1 SEHNR and CDR2 FQNEAQ (reference sequence). The V segment lost 2 bases and the J segment 7 bases; nucleotides outside the gene matches: 7. This CDR3 comprises 15 residues. In nucleotides, the CDR3 is TGTGCCAGCAGCTTACGAGAGGGGGCCGGTGAAAAACTGTTTTTT. Its protein is CASSLREGAGEKLFF.

For the CDR3, the DNA is TGTGCCAGCGGTCCAGGGGCGGGTGGCTACACCTTC. Protein sequence: CASGPGAGGYTF. This chain connects TRBV12-3 or TRBV12-4 to TRBJ1-2, with a possible D match to TRBD1 (6 bases). The germline V and J ends were trimmed by 8 bases and 7 bases, with 14 bases remaining between them. The CDR3 sequence is 12 residues long.

The chain has TRBV25-1 and TRBJ1-1; TRBD1 is a possible D gene (5 bases). Germline CDR1 reads MGHDK; CDR2 reads SYGVNS. V lost 6 bases and J 3 bases, leaving 17 bases between the germline ends. The CDR3 has 15 residues. CDR3 sequence: CASSDPRGGDTEAFF. The CDR3 bases are TGTGCCAGCAGCGATCCCCGGGGAGGGGACACTGAAGCTTTCTTT.

This chain joins TRBV7-9 and TRBJ1-5; D is unclear. The CDR3 loop spans 12 amino acids. Germline V gene lookup returns CDR1 SEHNR and CDR2 FQNEAQ (reference sequence). The ends were cut back, 7 bases at V and 5 bases at J, with 9 bases in the middle. The CDR3 sequence: CASTSGDQPQHF. The DNA for the CDR3 is TGTGCCAGCACAAGCGGGGATCAGCCCCAGCATTTT. Complete variable domain (other parts from reference TRBV7-9 and TRBJ1-5): DTGVSQNPRHKITKRGQNVTFRCDPISEHNRLYWYRQTLGQGPEFLTYFQNEAQLEKSRLLSDRFSAERPKGSFSTLEIQRTEQGDSAMYLCASTSGDQPQHFGDGTRLSIL.

V gene TRBV12-3 or TRBV12-4 combines with J gene TRBJ2-7; 7 bases match TRBD1. V was pared by 6 bases and J by 3 bases, with 5 bases of the junction left unmatched. This CDR3 contains 13 residues. CDR3 nucleotides: TGTGCCAGCAGCACCGGGACAGTCTACGAGCAGTACTTC. Translation: CASSTGTVYEQYF.

The chain uses TRBV6-2 or TRBV6-3 and TRBJ1-6; 9 nucleotides align to TRBD1. The V gene's germline CDR1 is MNHEY and CDR2 SVGEGT. This CDR3 has 15 residues. Trimming cost V 6 bases and J 7 bases; bases outside gene matches: 7. CDR3 coding DNA: TGTGCCAGCAGCCCAGGAGGACAGGGGAATTCACCCCTCCACTTT. Protein product: CASSPGGQGNSPLHF.

This clone was seen once. The rearrangement links TRBV7-2 to TRBJ2-1; possible D gene TRBD2, 6 bases. The CDR3 runs to 14 residues. Deletions cut 6 bases from V and 6 bases from J, with 15 bases between. Germline values: CDR1 SGHTA, CDR2 FQGNSA. The DNA for the CDR3 is TGTGCCAGCAGAAGGGTTCGGGGGAGCAATGAGCAGTTCTTC. Translation: CASRRVRGSNEQFF.

The rearrangement uses TRBV30 and TRBJ1-1; the match to TRBD1 covers 7 bases. V gave up 5 bases and J gave up 4 bases; unmatched junction bases: 7. CDR1 is GTSNPN and CDR2 is SVGIG in the germline V gene (reference sequence). This CDR3 is 13 amino acids long. Here the CDR3 reads CAWGAQGITEAFF. CDR3 sequence (DNA): TGTGCCTGGGGTGCACAGGGGATCACTGAAGCTTTCTTT.

This chain connects TRBV7-9 to TRBJ1-3; possible D gene TRBD1, 6 bases. The germline V and J ends were trimmed by 5 bases and 3 bases, with 17 bases remaining between them. This CDR3 is built from 16 residues. From germline, CDR1 is SEHNR and CDR2 FQNEAQ (reference sequence). The CDR3 sequence: CASSPQALTGGNTIYF. Here the CDR3 DNA reads TGTGCCAGCAGCCCACAGGCCCTGACAGGTGGAAACACCATATATTTT.

The chain links TRBV13 to TRBJ2-1, with 9 bases that match TRBD2. Germline V gene data show CDR1 as PRHDT and CDR2 as FYEKMQ (reference sequence). CDR3 size: 16 residues. Germline trimming cut 0 bases from V and 7 bases from J; bases unmatched to any gene: 7. For the CDR3, the DNA is TGTGCCAGCAGCTTAGGTGGCGGGAGGGCCGCGAATGAGCAGTTCTTC. Amino acids: CASSLGGGRAANEQFF.

The chain has TRBV23-1 and TRBJ1-4; D call uncertain. TRBV23-1 is given ORF status, its function remaining uncertain. The CDR3 consists of 11 residues. Trimming cost V 6 bases and J 11 bases, with 10 bases left between them. CDR3 coding DNA: TGCGCCAGCAGCCTATTCGGGAAACTGTTTTTT. Translation: CASSLFGKLFF.

This clone was counted between two and nine times. The V gene is TRBV5-4, the J gene TRBJ2-7; the D gene is possibly TRBD2 (6 bases). The CDR3 length is 14 residues. CDR1 is SGHNT, CDR2 YYREEE, per germline (reference sequence). Trimming pared 4 bases from V and 6 bases from J, leaving 17 bases between. In DNA form, the CDR3 reads TGTGCCAGCAGCCCCCCCGGGAGCGGCTTCGAGCAGTACTTC. This translates into CASSPPGSGFEQYF.

This chain joins TRBV11-3 and TRBJ2-2, with TRBD2 matching 7 bases. V lost 2 bases and J lost 2; bases outside the gene matches: 5. The CDR3 loop spans 16 amino acids. Germline V gene data show CDR1 as SGHNT and CDR2 as YENEEA. CDR3 amino acids: CASSLLAGANTGELFF. In DNA, the CDR3 is TGTGCCAGCAGCTTATTGGCGGGAGCTAACACCGGGGAGCTGTTTTTT. The variable domain in full, completed from reference TRBV11-3 and TRBJ2-2, reads EAGVVQSPRYKIIEKKQPVAFWCNPISGHNTLYWYLQNLGQGPELLIRYENEEAVDDSQLPKDRFSAERLKGVDSTLKIQPAELGDSAVYLCASSLLAGANTGELFFGEGSRLTVL.

The chain recombines TRBV27 with TRBJ1-4, with D maybe TRBD1 (6 bases). The CDR3 runs to 14 residues. V was clipped by 5 bases and J by 7 bases, with 14 bases between them. The germline V gene encodes CDR1 MNHEY and CDR2 SMNVEV (reference sequence). As DNA, the CDR3 is TGTGCCAGCAGTGACGAGGGGGAACCTGAAAAACTGTTTTTT. As protein: CASSDEGEPEKLFF.

The chain links TRBV6-1 to TRBJ2-4, with D maybe TRBD2 (5 bases). The CDR3 spans 16 residues. V lost 3 bases and J 1 base, leaving 13 bases between the germline ends. CDR1 is MNHNS, CDR2 SASEGT, per germline. CDR3 in DNA: TGTGCCAGCAGTGATTGGAGTGGGGAGGCCAAAAACATTCAGTACTTC. As protein: CASSDWSGEAKNIQYF.

The DNA of the CDR3 is TGTGCCAGCAGACCCGGGACTAGCGGGGGGGAGACCCAGTACTTC. Translation gives CASRPGTSGGETQYF. The chain recombines TRBV6-5 with TRBJ2-5; TRBD2 aligns across 15 bases. Trimming cost V 6 bases and J 5 bases; bases outside gene matches: 4. CDR3 size: 15 residues. The germline V gene has CDR1 MNHEY and CDR2 SVGAGI.

CDR3 in amino acids: CASSLALIQGVRYEQYF. In DNA form, the CDR3 reads TGTGCCAGCAGCTTAGCGCTAATACAGGGGGTTCGCTACGAGCAGTACTTC. V and J are TRBV7-2 and TRBJ2-7, with 8 nucleotides matching TRBD1. The CDR3 has 17 amino acids. J gave up 3 bases and V 0 bases, and 10 bases lay outside the gene matches. CDR1 is SGHTA, CDR2 FQGNSA, per germline.

This chain links TRBV3-1 (or the pseudogene TRBV3-2) with TRBJ2-1; D not certain. Germline lookup yields CDR1 LGHDT and CDR2 YNNKEL (reference sequence). This CDR3 is built from 13 residues. Trimming took off 4 bases at V and 9 bases at J, with 13 bases between the two ends. CDR3 sequence (DNA): TGTGCCAGCAGCCCTACTACGACGACTGAGCAGTTCTTC. Residues: CASSPTTTTEQFF.

The chain joins TRBV18 to TRBJ2-2; no reliable D call. The germline V and J ends were trimmed by 3 bases and 2 bases, with 10 bases remaining between them. Looked up from germline, CDR1 is KGHSH and CDR2 is LQKENI. There are 15 residues in the CDR3. The CDR3 reads CASSPIGTNTGELFF. In DNA form, the CDR3 reads TGTGCCAGCTCACCTATTGGCACAAACACCGGGGAGCTGTTTTTT.

This clone has only one observation. The gene calls are TRBV9 and TRBJ2-3, with 8 bases lining up with TRBD1. The CDR3 runs 16 residues. The V and J ends lost 3 bases and 1 base, in that order; junction bases with no gene match: 7. Germline-derived CDR1 and CDR2 are SGDLS and YYNGEE. CDR3 protein: CASSAQTGVGTDTQYF. The CDR3 DNA follows: TGTGCCAGCAGCGCACAGACAGGGGTTGGCACAGATACGCAGTATTTT.

The genes are TRBV2 and TRBJ2-1; no clear D gene. Deletions cut 6 bases from V and 5 bases from J, with 11 bases between. Germline V gene data show CDR1 as SNHLY and CDR2 as FYNNEI. This CDR3 has 13 residues. The CDR3 coding sequence is TGTGCCAGCAGGCGAGACTTGGACAATGAGCAGTTCTTC. As protein: CASRRDLDNEQFF. Filled out from reference TRBV2 and TRBJ2-1, the complete variable domain reads EPEVTQTPSHQVTQMGQEVILRCVPISNHLYFYWYRQILGQKVEFLVSFYNNEISEKSEIFDDQFSVERPDGSNFTLKIRSTKLEDSAMYFCASRRDLDNEQFFGPGTRLTVL.

The chain is built from TRBV29-1 and TRBJ1-4, with 9 bases lining up with TRBD1. Germline V CDR1 and CDR2: SQVTM, ANQGSEA. V gave up 5 bases and J gave up 8 bases; unmatched junction bases: 6. This CDR3 region has 13 residues. CDR3 nucleotide sequence: TGCAGCGTTCCGGGACAGGGACCAGAAAAACTGTTTTTT. It codes for CSVPGQGPEKLFF.

This chain connects TRBV24-1 to TRBJ2-3; 7 positions agree with TRBD1. With V trimmed by 4 bases and J by 1 base, 1 base remained unmatched. Germline assignment: CDR1 KGHDR and CDR2 SFDVKD. This CDR3 is built from 14 residues. This chain's CDR3 is CATSETGRTDTQYF. CDR3 in DNA: TGTGCCACCAGTGAGACAGGGCGCACAGATACGCAGTATTTT.

The chain carries TRBV10-2 and TRBJ1-4; D is possibly TRBD1 (5 bases). This CDR3 is built from 14 residues. Germline V gene lookup returns CDR1 WSHSY and CDR2 SAAADI. V gave up 6 bases and J gave up 3 bases, with 11 bases separating them. The CDR3 DNA sequence: TGCGCCAGCAGCCAGGGCGTTGCTAATGAAAAACTGTTTTTT. Translated, it gives CASSQGVANEKLFF.

The rearrangement joins TRBV12-5 to TRBJ2-3, with D tentatively TRBD1 (6 bases). There are 14 residues in the CDR3. CDR1 and CDR2 (germline): LGHNT, FRNRAP. V dropped 9 bases and J dropped 1 base, with 14 bases sitting between them. The CDR3 bases are TGTGCTAGCCCAGGACAGTACGGCACAGATACGCAGTATTTT. This encodes CASPGQYGTDTQYF.

The CDR3 region has the DNA TGTGCCAGCAGGGGCGGGGGTAGCTCCTACGAGCAGTACTTC. Residues: CASRGGGSSYEQYF. This chain connects TRBV11-2 to TRBJ2-7, with 7 positions matching TRBD2. Germline assignment: CDR1 SGHAT and CDR2 FQNNGV. V gave up 6 bases and J gave up 0 bases; unmatched junction bases: 5. The CDR3 spans 14 residues.

V usage is TRBV7-2 and J usage is TRBJ1-5; 10 bases are shared with TRBD1. CDR3 size: 15 residues. J gave up 4 bases and V 4 bases, and 4 bases lay outside the gene matches. Germline V lookup: CDR1 SGHTA, CDR2 FQGNSA. CDR3 in DNA: TGTGCCAGCAGCTGGACAGGGGGAGGGAATCAGCCCCAGCATTTT. Encoded protein: CASSWTGGGNQPQHF.